This is a list of T cell receptor beta chains from one sample in a study of radiation and T cells in renal cell carcinoma. Using immunoSEQ multiplex PCR, the repertoire was profiled, and TCRdb retains in-frame clones only, with some absent. This table has about 43,000 clones, over 80% appearing once. Sequences were derived from blood, sampled from a patient whose treatment included radiotherapy and nephrectomy. These receptors were obtained from an older woman with renal cell carcinoma. The CDR3 runs from the conserved cysteine through the conserved F or W. Each record gives: V gene, D gene, J gene, clone size, CDR3 protein, CDR3 DNA. A D gene is named only where the DNA matches it firmly. Clone size is shown for a subset of rows, as once, few, many or a class of expanded clone.

v_call: TRBV27; d_call: -; j_call: TRBJ1-6; clone_size: few; cdr3_aa: CASSLLTGSSYNSPLHF; cdr3_nt: TGTGCCAGCAGTTTACTAACAGGGAGCTCCTATAATTCACCCCTCCACTTT
v_call: TRBV27; d_call: -; j_call: TRBJ1-2; clone_size: -; cdr3_aa: CASSPAYRQAVPDYGYTF; cdr3_nt: TGTGCCAGCAGCCCCGCTTATCGACAGGCGGTGCCCGACTATGGCTACACCTTC
v_call: TRBV7-9; d_call: TRBD2; j_call: TRBJ2-7; clone_size: -; cdr3_aa: CAKRLAGPLEQYF; cdr3_nt: TGTGCCAAGAGACTAGCGGGACCCCTCGAGCAGTACTTC
v_call: TRBV28; d_call: TRBD2; j_call: TRBJ2-1; clone_size: few; cdr3_aa: CASSFRWRGGFEQFF; cdr3_nt: TGTGCCAGCAGTTTTAGGTGGCGGGGGGGTTTTGAGCAGTTCTTC
v_call: TRBV5-1; d_call: TRBD2; j_call: TRBJ2-2; clone_size: -; cdr3_aa: CASTGLAGGDTGELFF; cdr3_nt: TGCGCCAGCACCGGCCTAGCGGGAGGGGACACCGGGGAGCTGTTTTTT
v_call: TRBV25-1; d_call: -; j_call: TRBJ2-1; clone_size: -; cdr3_aa: CASSEYRNPSYNEQFF; cdr3_nt: TGTGCCAGCAGTGAATATAGGAACCCCTCCTACAATGAGCAGTTCTTC
v_call: TRBV9; d_call: TRBD1; j_call: TRBJ1-2; clone_size: -; cdr3_aa: CASSSRTGGNYGYTF; cdr3_nt: TGTGCCAGCAGCTCCCGGACAGGGGGCAACTATGGCTACACCTTC
v_call: TRBV9; d_call: TRBD2; j_call: TRBJ2-7; clone_size: -; cdr3_aa: CASSDDGLAGEDEQYF; cdr3_nt: TGTGCCAGCAGCGACGATGGGCTAGCGGGAGAGGACGAGCAGTACTTC
v_call: TRBV7-8; d_call: -; j_call: TRBJ1-5; clone_size: once; cdr3_aa: CASSQTDTRSPQHF; cdr3_nt: TGTGCCAGCAGCCAAACGGACACCCGGAGTCCCCAGCATTTT
v_call: TRBV30; d_call: TRBD1; j_call: TRBJ2-7; clone_size: -; cdr3_aa: CAWSHIDRGPYEQYF; cdr3_nt: TGTGCCTGGAGCCACATCGACAGGGGGCCGTACGAGCAGTACTTC
v_call: TRBV7-9; d_call: -; j_call: TRBJ2-1; clone_size: -; cdr3_aa: CASSLALDTYNEQFF; cdr3_nt: TGTGCCAGCAGCTTAGCCCTAGATACCTACAATGAGCAGTTCTTC
v_call: TRBV6-5; d_call: -; j_call: TRBJ2-3; clone_size: -; cdr3_aa: CASSYSSSTDTQYF; cdr3_nt: TGTGCCAGCAGTTACTCGAGTAGCACAGATACGCAGTATTTT
v_call: TRBV7-9; d_call: -; j_call: TRBJ1-4; clone_size: few; cdr3_aa: CASSLSRANEKLFF; cdr3_nt: TGTGCCAGCAGCTTATCTAGGGCTAATGAAAAACTGTTTTTT
v_call: TRBV19; d_call: -; j_call: TRBJ2-1; clone_size: -; cdr3_aa: CASTTSSIRGLNEQFF; cdr3_nt: TGTGCCAGTACCACCTCCAGTATCCGAGGACTGAATGAGCAGTTCTTC
v_call: TRBV29-1; d_call: -; j_call: TRBJ1-2; clone_size: -; cdr3_aa: CSVGGAYGYTF; cdr3_nt: TGCAGCGTTGGAGGGGCCTATGGCTACACCTTC
v_call: TRBV13; d_call: TRBD1; j_call: TRBJ2-5; clone_size: -; cdr3_aa: CASSQRTGPIVVETQYF; cdr3_nt: TGTGCCAGCAGCCAGCGGACAGGGCCGATCGTGGTGGAGACCCAGTACTTC
v_call: TRBV10-3; d_call: -; j_call: TRBJ2-7; clone_size: -; cdr3_aa: CAISSDNYEQYF; cdr3_nt: TGTGCCATCAGTTCGGACAACTACGAGCAGTACTTC
v_call: TRBV15; d_call: -; j_call: TRBJ2-1; clone_size: -; cdr3_aa: CATSSAFTATEFF; cdr3_nt: TGTGCCACCAGCAGTGCCTTTACGGCAACGGAGTTCTTC
v_call: TRBV2; d_call: TRBD2; j_call: TRBJ2-5; clone_size: -; cdr3_aa: CASNRLAGGLETQYF; cdr3_nt: TGTGCCAGCAATCGACTAGCGGGGGGGCTAGAGACCCAGTACTTC
v_call: TRBV5-1; d_call: -; j_call: TRBJ2-2; clone_size: -; cdr3_aa: CASSLEVYSNTGELFF; cdr3_nt: TGCGCCAGCAGCTTGGAAGTCTACAGTAACACCGGGGAGCTGTTTTTT
v_call: TRBV2; d_call: TRBD2; j_call: TRBJ2-1; clone_size: -; cdr3_aa: CASSKGAGVVNEQFF; cdr3_nt: TGTGCCAGCAGTAAAGGAGCGGGAGTGGTAAATGAGCAGTTCTTC
v_call: TRBV29-1; d_call: -; j_call: TRBJ1-1; clone_size: -; cdr3_aa: CSVGTGEMNTEAFF; cdr3_nt: TGCAGCGTTGGTACAGGCGAGATGAACACTGAAGCTTTCTTT
v_call: TRBV7-6; d_call: TRBD1; j_call: TRBJ2-5; clone_size: -; cdr3_aa: CASSLTGVNSETQYF; cdr3_nt: TGTGCCAGCAGCTTGACAGGGGTAAACTCAGAGACCCAGTACTTC
v_call: TRBV9; d_call: -; j_call: TRBJ2-4; clone_size: -; cdr3_aa: CASSADGWDIQYF; cdr3_nt: TGTGCCAGCAGCGCCGATGGCTGGGACATTCAGTACTTC
v_call: TRBV19; d_call: TRBD1; j_call: TRBJ2-1; clone_size: once; cdr3_aa: CASSPGQGASEQFF; cdr3_nt: TGTGCCAGTAGCCCTGGACAGGGGGCCAGTGAGCAGTTCTTC
v_call: TRBV10-2; d_call: -; j_call: TRBJ1-3; clone_size: -; cdr3_aa: CASSESGRVLGGNTIYF; cdr3_nt: TGCGCCAGCAGTGAGTCGGGCAGGGTACTTGGTGGAAACACCATATATTTT
v_call: TRBV5-1; d_call: TRBD1; j_call: TRBJ2-7; clone_size: once; cdr3_aa: CASSLGGGQAIYQQYF; cdr3_nt: TGCGCCAGCAGCTTGGGGGGCGGACAGGCGATCTACCAGCAGTACTTC
v_call: TRBV19; d_call: TRBD2; j_call: TRBJ2-5; clone_size: once; cdr3_aa: CASSSLTSGNFQETQYF; cdr3_nt: TGTGCCAGTAGTTCCCTGACTAGCGGCAATTTTCAAGAGACCCAGTACTTC
v_call: TRBV6-4; d_call: -; j_call: TRBJ2-3; clone_size: medium-sized; cdr3_aa: CASSEEGGLSTDTQYF; cdr3_nt: TGTGCCAGCAGTGAGGAGGGCGGACTGAGCACAGATACGCAGTATTTT
v_call: TRBV6-4; d_call: -; j_call: TRBJ2-2; clone_size: once; cdr3_aa: CASSDHTGELFF; cdr3_nt: TGTGCCAGCAGTGATCACACCGGGGAGCTGTTTTTT
v_call: TRBV7-2; d_call: -; j_call: TRBJ2-7; clone_size: -; cdr3_aa: CASSLSYTYEQYF; cdr3_nt: TGTGCCAGCAGCTTATCATACACCTACGAGCAGTACTTC
v_call: TRBV4-2; d_call: TRBD1; j_call: TRBJ1-1; clone_size: once; cdr3_aa: CASSHARGRNTEAFF; cdr3_nt: TGTGCCAGCAGCCATGCCAGGGGGCGGAACACTGAAGCTTTCTTT
v_call: TRBV6-1; d_call: TRBD1; j_call: TRBJ1-4; clone_size: -; cdr3_aa: CASSEGHGTGNEKLFF; cdr3_nt: TGTGCCAGCAGTGAAGGCCACGGGACAGGGAATGAAAAACTGTTTTTT
v_call: TRBV6-1; d_call: -; j_call: TRBJ1-2; clone_size: -; cdr3_aa: CASSDRGPEGYTF; cdr3_nt: TGTGCCAGCAGTGATAGGGGACCGGAAGGCTACACCTTC
v_call: TRBV4-2; d_call: -; j_call: TRBJ2-7; clone_size: -; cdr3_aa: CASSQDQGRFGYEQYF; cdr3_nt: TGTGCCAGCAGCCAAGACCAGGGGCGCTTCGGCTACGAGCAGTACTTC
v_call: TRBV30; d_call: -; j_call: TRBJ1-2; clone_size: -; cdr3_aa: CASGERGSYGYTF; cdr3_nt: TGTGCCTCCGGGGAGAGGGGGTCCTATGGCTACACCTTC
v_call: TRBV27; d_call: -; j_call: TRBJ1-5; clone_size: -; cdr3_aa: CASSFGVNQPQHF; cdr3_nt: TGTGCCAGCAGTTTTGGAGTCAATCAGCCCCAGCATTTT
v_call: TRBV7-6; d_call: TRBD1; j_call: TRBJ1-1; clone_size: -; cdr3_aa: CASSLGTGRTEAFF; cdr3_nt: TGTGCCAGCAGCTTGGGGACAGGGCGGACTGAAGCTTTCTTT
v_call: TRBV30; d_call: -; j_call: TRBJ2-2; clone_size: -; cdr3_aa: CAWRGGAGGTGELFF; cdr3_nt: TGTGCCTGGAGGGGCGGGGCGGGCGGCACCGGGGAGCTGTTTTTT
v_call: TRBV6-1; d_call: -; j_call: TRBJ1-2; clone_size: -; cdr3_aa: CASSEDGGTNYGYTF; cdr3_nt: TGTGCCAGCAGTGAAGACGGGGGGACGAACTATGGCTACACCTTC
v_call: TRBV6-5; d_call: TRBD2; j_call: TRBJ2-7; clone_size: -; cdr3_aa: CASSPGASGPYEQYF; cdr3_nt: TGTGCCAGCAGCCCCGGGGCTAGCGGCCCCTACGAGCAGTACTTC
v_call: TRBV5-8; d_call: TRBD1; j_call: TRBJ2-7; clone_size: -; cdr3_aa: CASSGQGYEQYF; cdr3_nt: TGTGCCAGCAGCGGACAGGGGTACGAGCAGTACTTC
v_call: TRBV6-1; d_call: TRBD1; j_call: TRBJ1-2; clone_size: -; cdr3_aa: CASSEFGTGYGYTF; cdr3_nt: TGTGCCAGCAGTGAATTCGGGACAGGGTATGGCTACACCTTC
v_call: TRBV19; d_call: TRBD1; j_call: TRBJ2-1; clone_size: -; cdr3_aa: CASSGAGQGSYNEQFF; cdr3_nt: TGTGCCAGTAGCGGGGCGGGACAGGGCTCCTACAATGAGCAGTTCTTC
v_call: TRBV6-1; d_call: TRBD2; j_call: TRBJ2-3; clone_size: -; cdr3_aa: CASSVGLAGGPSTDTQYF; cdr3_nt: TGTGCCAGCAGTGTGGGACTAGCGGGGGGGCCGAGCACAGATACGCAGTATTTT
v_call: TRBV4-2; d_call: -; j_call: TRBJ2-2; clone_size: -; cdr3_aa: CASSQDGGPGELFF; cdr3_nt: TGTGCCAGCAGCCAAGACGGGGGACCCGGGGAGCTGTTTTTT